Only a few counts were recorded for the clone carrying this T cell receptor (beta chain). Its antigen is unknown. CDR1 is KGHSH and CDR2 is LQKENI in the germline V gene. V was shortened by 2 bases and J by 2 bases, with 10 bases between the two germline ends. The CDR3 length is 14 residues. This specimen belongs to a study of radiotherapy plus CTLA-4 blockade in lung cancer. TCRdb's table, derived via immunoSEQ multiplex PCR, lists solely in-frame clones and lacks some. The sample holds some 100,000 clones; approximately 80% are singletons and the top ten take 14% to 15%. Study results and caveats: Early shifts in blood T cell clones, with interferon-beta, reportedly predicted response best. TCR clones from tumors expanded in blood after radiotherapy plus ipilimumab.

The chain uses TRBV18 and TRBJ2-7; D is unclear. Here the sequenced sample was peripheral blood, taken from a patient treated with radiotherapy plus ipilimumab. The clonotype originates from a human donor with non-small cell lung cancer that progressed on radiotherapy plus ipilimumab. CDR3 protein: CASSPLVLPYEQYF. The CDR3 DNA is TGTGCCAGCTCACCATTAGTACTTCCCTACGAGCAGTACTTC.